Listed below are T cell receptor beta chains from one sample, sequenced in a study of blood T cell repertoires in COVID-19. Only in-frame clones appear in the TCRdb table, and some are missing; sequencing was by immunoSEQ multiplex PCR. The repertoire includes around 150,000 clones, 86% of them detected once, and almost 1% sits in the top ten. Sequenced: peripheral blood. The receptors were gathered from a man in his late teens or twenties with acute or convalescent COVID-19. The CDR3 runs from the conserved cysteine through the conserved F or W. The order of the fields is clone size, V gene, D gene, J gene, CDR3 DNA, CDR3 protein. A D gene is named only where the DNA matches it firmly. Clone size is given for some rows only: seen once, a few or many times, or a class if the clone is expanded.

-	TRBV18	-	TRBJ2-1	TGTGCCAGCTCACCACGCATAGGACAGTACGACAATGAGCAGTTCTTC	CASSPRIGQYDNEQFF
-	TRBV2	-	TRBJ2-3	TGTGCCAGCAGTCAACACCGGGGAAGCACAGATACGCAGTATTTT	CASSQHRGSTDTQYF
-	TRBV28	TRBD1	TRBJ2-2	TGTGCCAGCAGTTCCCGGCCGGGACAGGGTAACAAGAAAGCGAACACCGGGGAGCTGTTTTTT	CASSSRPGQGNKKANTGELFF
-	TRBV5-4	-	TRBJ1-1	TGTGCCAGCAGCTTACCGGGGATGAACACTGAAGCTTTCTTT	CASSLPGMNTEAFF
few	TRBV19	TRBD1	TRBJ1-6	TGTGCCAGTAGTCCCCGGACAGGAGGTAATTCACCCCTCCACTTT	CASSPRTGGNSPLHF
-	TRBV3-1/TRBV3-2	-	TRBJ1-2	TGTGCCAGCAGCCAAGATCCTTCGGTCAGGAACTATGGCTACACCTTC	CASSQDPSVRNYGYTF
-	TRBV6-5	-	TRBJ1-2	TGTGCCAGCAGCCAAGGGGCGAATAACTATGGCTACACCTTC	CASSQGANNYGYTF
-	TRBV29-1	-	TRBJ1-1	TGCAGCGGATTGGGGGGGATGAACACTGAAGCTTTCTTT	CSGLGGMNTEAFF
-	TRBV10-2	-	TRBJ1-1	TGCGCCAGCACTCTACAGGGAAGAGCTGAAGCTTTCTTT	CASTLQGRAEAFF
-	TRBV5-8	-	TRBJ1-4	TGTGCCAGCAGCTTGACAGGGTATGAAAAACTGTTTTTT	CASSLTGYEKLFF
once	TRBV2	TRBD2	TRBJ2-1	TGTGCCAGCAGTAGGCTAGCGGGGGGGCCGGTTGAGCAGTTCTTC	CASSRLAGGPVEQFF
-	TRBV7-3	TRBD1	TRBJ1-4	TGTGCCAGCAGCCCGGACAGGTATGGTGAAAAACTGTTTTTT	CASSPDRYGEKLFF
-	TRBV6-6	TRBD1	TRBJ1-4	TGTGCCAGCAGTCCTCTCCGCAGGGGGCGCGGAGCAACTAATGAAAAACTGTTTTTT	CASSPLRRGRGATNEKLFF
-	TRBV6-5	-	TRBJ1-2	TGTGCCAGCACCAGGGCGAACCTTAACTATGGCTACACCTTC	CASTRANLNYGYTF
-	TRBV7-8	-	TRBJ1-1	TGTGCCAGCAGCTTAGCGCTTCAGGGGCGTGAAGCTTTCTTT	CASSLALQGREAFF
-	TRBV18	TRBD1	TRBJ1-2	TGTGCCAGCTCACCATATACAGGGGACTATGGCTACACCTTC	CASSPYTGDYGYTF
-	TRBV9	-	TRBJ1-5	TGTGCCAGCAGCCCCCCAGGGCCCAATCAGCCCCAGCATTTT	CASSPPGPNQPQHF
-	TRBV18	TRBD1	TRBJ2-7	TGTGCCAGCTCACCGCTCTTGTCACAGGGGGTCTACGAGCAGTACTTC	CASSPLLSQGVYEQYF
-	TRBV28	TRBD2	TRBJ2-5	TGTGCCAGCAGTCAAATACCTAGCGGGGGTAAAGAGACCCAGTACTTC	CASSQIPSGGKETQYF
-	TRBV11-2	TRBD2	TRBJ2-6	TGTGCCAGCAGCCAACAAGGGAGGGCCGGGGCCAACGTCCTGACTTTC	CASSQQGRAGANVLTF
-	TRBV6-4	-	TRBJ1-6	TGTGCCAGCAGACGAGGGGGACGGAATAATTCACCCCTCCACTTT	CASRRGGRNNSPLHF
-	TRBV10-3	TRBD1	TRBJ2-5	TGTGCCATCAGTGACCCGGGGACAGGAGAAGAGACCCAGTACTTC	CAISDPGTGEETQYF
-	TRBV6-4	TRBD1	TRBJ2-3	TGTGCCAGCAGTGAATCGGGACAGGGCTTTGGTACGCAGTATTTT	CASSESGQGFGTQYF
-	TRBV5-1	-	TRBJ1-3	TGCGCCAGCAGCCCCGGACATCACGTCTCTGGAAACACCATATATTTT	CASSPGHHVSGNTIYF
-	TRBV7-3	-	TRBJ1-2	TGTGCCAGCAGCTTAGTCCAGACACGAAGAAACTATGGCTACACCTTC	CASSLVQTRRNYGYTF
-	TRBV9	TRBD2	TRBJ2-3	TGTGCCAGCAGCGTAGAGATGGCTAGCGGGGGGGCTAGCACAGATACGCAGTATTTT	CASSVEMASGGASTDTQYF
-	TRBV5-1	-	TRBJ2-2	TGCGCCAGCAGCTTTGGGGCCTCAGGACAGATACAAGGTATTAGCACCGGGGAGCTGTTTTTT	CASSFGASGQIQGISTGELFF
-	TRBV6-5	-	TRBJ1-1	TGTGCCAGCAGCCGAGTAACCGGTAGGAACACTGAAGCTTTCTTT	CASSRVTGRNTEAFF
-	TRBV9	-	TRBJ1-2	TGTGCCAGCAGCGTTCAGGGGACCAATAACTATGGCTACACCTTC	CASSVQGTNNYGYTF
-	TRBV9	TRBD1	TRBJ1-1	TGTGCCAGCAGCGTAGACCAGGGGGCAGGTGAAGCTTTCTTT	CASSVDQGAGEAFF
-	TRBV7-6	TRBD1	TRBJ2-3	TGTGCCAGCAGCCAGGGACAGGGGTATTCAGATACGCAGTATTTT	CASSQGQGYSDTQYF
-	TRBV19	TRBD2	TRBJ2-3	TGTGCCAGTAGTATACTAGCGGGCACAGATACGCAGTATTTT	CASSILAGTDTQYF
-	TRBV7-3	TRBD1	TRBJ2-2	TGTGCCAGCAGCCCGAGGACCGGGACAGGGAACACCGGGGAGCTGTTTTTT	CASSPRTGTGNTGELFF
few	TRBV30	TRBD1	TRBJ1-1	TGTGCCTGGAGTGACAGGACAGGGACCACTGAAGCTTTCTTT	CAWSDRTGTTEAFF
once	TRBV6-1	TRBD1	TRBJ1-5	TGTGCCAGCAGTGATAGACAGGGTAGAGCCCAGCATTTT	CASSDRQGRAQHF
-	TRBV4-1	-	TRBJ1-2	TGCGCCAGCAGCCAGGGGGGGGCAGGGCCCTATGGCTACACCTTC	CASSQGGAGPYGYTF
-	TRBV7-7	-	TRBJ2-3	TGTGCCAGCAGCCCTAGGGGAAGCACAGATACGCAGTATTTT	CASSPRGSTDTQYF
-	TRBV7-9	TRBD1	TRBJ2-6	TGTGCCAGCAGCCCAACCGGGACAGGGGACGGGGCCAACGTCCTGACTTTC	CASSPTGTGDGANVLTF
-	TRBV6-6	-	TRBJ1-5	TGTGCCAGCGGATGGGGGCAGGGAAGGCAGCCCCAGCATTTT	CASGWGQGRQPQHF
-	TRBV28	TRBD2	TRBJ2-3	TGTGCCAGCAGTTTACCGGGGGGGAGCACAGATACGCAGTATTTT	CASSLPGGSTDTQYF
-	TRBV5-1	-	TRBJ2-1	TGCGCCAGCAGCTTGGGACAGGAGTACAATGAGCAGTTCTTC	CASSLGQEYNEQFF
-	TRBV11-1	-	TRBJ1-3	TGTGCCAGCAGCCAAACTGGACAAAACTCTGGAAACACCATATATTTT	CASSQTGQNSGNTIYF
-	TRBV7-2	TRBD1	TRBJ2-1	TGTGCCAGCAGCTTAGCTACGGACAGGGGGCTGGTAGAGCAGTTCTTC	CASSLATDRGLVEQFF
-	TRBV11-1	-	TRBJ1-6	TGTGCCAGCAGCTTAGAAAGGAGCTCCTATAATTCACCCCTCCACTTT	CASSLERSSYNSPLHF
-	TRBV2	-	TRBJ1-1	TGTGCCAGCCAGAATACTGAAGCTTTCTTT	CASQNTEAFF
-	TRBV19	-	TRBJ2-3	TGTGCCAGTAGTATTAGTCTGCACTCAGATACGCAGTATTTT	CASSISLHSDTQYF
-	TRBV30	-	TRBJ2-7	TGTGCCTGGAGCCCGGGACTCGCCTACGAGCAGTACTTC	CAWSPGLAYEQYF
-	TRBV11-2	TRBD1	TRBJ2-5	TGTGCCAGCAGCTTGGGACAGCTAAGCCAAGAGACCCAGTACTTC	CASSLGQLSQETQYF
-	TRBV2	TRBD1	TRBJ2-7	TGTGCCATCCCAGGGACAGGGGACGAGCAGTACTTC	CAIPGTGDEQYF
few	TRBV18	-	TRBJ1-2	TGTGCCAGCTCACTGGGCGGCGGGGGCGCTAACTATGGCTACACCTTC	CASSLGGGGANYGYTF